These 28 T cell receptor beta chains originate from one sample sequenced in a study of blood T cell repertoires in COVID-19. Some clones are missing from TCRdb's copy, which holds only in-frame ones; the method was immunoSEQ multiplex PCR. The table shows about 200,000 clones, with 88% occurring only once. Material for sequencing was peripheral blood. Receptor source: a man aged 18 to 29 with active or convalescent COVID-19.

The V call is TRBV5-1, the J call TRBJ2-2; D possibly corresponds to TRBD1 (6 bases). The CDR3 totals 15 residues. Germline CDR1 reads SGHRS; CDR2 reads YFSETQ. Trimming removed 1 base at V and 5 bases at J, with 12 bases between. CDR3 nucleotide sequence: TGCGCCAGCAGCTTGTATGCAGGGGATACCGGGGAGCTGTTTTTT. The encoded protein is CASSLYAGDTGELFF.

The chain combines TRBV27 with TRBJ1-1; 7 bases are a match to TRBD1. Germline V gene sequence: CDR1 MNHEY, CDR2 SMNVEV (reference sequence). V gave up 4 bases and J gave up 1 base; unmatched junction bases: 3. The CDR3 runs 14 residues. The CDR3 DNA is TGTGCCAGCAGTTCGGGACAGACGAACACTGAAGCTTTCTTT. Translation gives CASSSGQTNTEAFF.

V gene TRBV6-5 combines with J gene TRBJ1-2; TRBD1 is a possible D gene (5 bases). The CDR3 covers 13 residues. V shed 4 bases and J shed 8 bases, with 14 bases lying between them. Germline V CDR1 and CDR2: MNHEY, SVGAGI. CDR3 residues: CASSSRRVEGYTF. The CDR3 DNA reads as TGTGCCAGCAGTTCCCGCAGGGTGGAGGGCTACACCTTC.

CDR3 sequence: CASSLLGGLGPSYEQYF. CDR3 DNA: TGTGCCAGCAGTTTATTGGGTGGTCTAGGCCCCTCCTACGAGCAGTACTTC. V and J are TRBV27 and TRBJ2-7; no reliable D call. Germline V gives CDR1 MNHEY, CDR2 SMNVEV (reference sequence). The CDR3 runs 17 residues. V gave up 1 base and J gave up 0 bases, with 16 bases separating them.

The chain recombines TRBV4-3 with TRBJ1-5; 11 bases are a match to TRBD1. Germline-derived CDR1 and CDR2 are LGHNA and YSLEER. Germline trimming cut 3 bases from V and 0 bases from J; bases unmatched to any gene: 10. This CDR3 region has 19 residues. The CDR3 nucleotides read TGCGCCAGCAGCCACGGCCGGGACAGGGGGATAGGTAGCAATCAGCCCCAGCATTTT. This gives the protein CASSHGRDRGIGSNQPQHF.

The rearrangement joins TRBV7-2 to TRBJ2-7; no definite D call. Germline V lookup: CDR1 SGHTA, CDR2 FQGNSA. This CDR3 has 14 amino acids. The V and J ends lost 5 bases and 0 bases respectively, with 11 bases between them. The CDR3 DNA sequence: TGTGCCAGCAGCCCGCAGAGGAGCTCCTACGAGCAGTACTTC. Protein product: CASSPQRSSYEQYF. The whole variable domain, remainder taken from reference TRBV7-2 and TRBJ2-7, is GAGVSQSPSNKVTEKGKDVELRCDPISGHTALYWYRQSLGQGLEFLIYFQGNSAPDKSGLPSDRFSAERTGGSVSTLTIQRTQQEDSAVYLCASSPQRSSYEQYFGPGTRLTVT.

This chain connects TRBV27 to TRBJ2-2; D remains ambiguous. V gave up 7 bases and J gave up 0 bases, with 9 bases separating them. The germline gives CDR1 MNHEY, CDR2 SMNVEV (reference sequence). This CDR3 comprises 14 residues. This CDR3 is CASTAVPNTGELFF. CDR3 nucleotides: TGTGCCAGCACCGCGGTCCCGAACACCGGGGAGCTGTTTTTT.

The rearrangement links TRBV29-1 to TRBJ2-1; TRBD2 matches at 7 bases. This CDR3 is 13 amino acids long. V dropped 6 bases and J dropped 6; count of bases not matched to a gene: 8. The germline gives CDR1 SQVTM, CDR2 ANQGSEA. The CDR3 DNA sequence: TGCAGCGTAGGGACTAACACTCTCAATGAGCAGTTCTTC. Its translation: CSVGTNTLNEQFF.

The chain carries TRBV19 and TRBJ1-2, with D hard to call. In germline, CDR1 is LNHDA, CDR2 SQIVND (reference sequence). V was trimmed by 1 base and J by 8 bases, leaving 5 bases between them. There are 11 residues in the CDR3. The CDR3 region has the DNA TGTGCCAGTAGTATAGGAGTGGGCTACACCTTC. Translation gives CASSIGVGYTF.

Here the CDR3 DNA reads TGTGCCAGCCACGATTATAGCGGGAGTGGCGCCGGGGAGCTGTTTTTT. It translates to CASHDYSGSGAGELFF. The chain joins TRBV3-1 (or the pseudogene TRBV3-2) to TRBJ2-2; TRBD2 matches at 9 bases. V lost 8 bases and J lost 6; bases outside the gene matches: 13. The CDR3 sequence is 16 residues long. Germline V gene sequence: CDR1 LGHDT, CDR2 YNNKEL (reference sequence).

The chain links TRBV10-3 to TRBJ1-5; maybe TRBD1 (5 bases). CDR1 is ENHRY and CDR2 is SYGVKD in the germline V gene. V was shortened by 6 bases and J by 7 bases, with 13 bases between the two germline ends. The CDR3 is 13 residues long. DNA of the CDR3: TGTGCCATCAGACCGGAAGGGGTCCAGCCCCAGCATTTT. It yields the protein CAIRPEGVQPQHF.

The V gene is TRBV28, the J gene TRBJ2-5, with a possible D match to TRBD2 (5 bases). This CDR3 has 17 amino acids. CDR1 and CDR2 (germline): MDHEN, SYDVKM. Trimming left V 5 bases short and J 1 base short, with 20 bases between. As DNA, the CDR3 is TGTGCCAGCAGTCCCCGGGATCTGAAGGGCGGCCAAGAGACCCAGTACTTC. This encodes CASSPRDLKGGQETQYF.

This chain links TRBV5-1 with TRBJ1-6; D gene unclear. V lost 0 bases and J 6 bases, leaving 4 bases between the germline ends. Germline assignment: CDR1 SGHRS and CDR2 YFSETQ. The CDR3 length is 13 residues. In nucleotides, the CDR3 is TGCGCCAGCAGCTTGGTCCGTAATTCACCCCTCCACTTT. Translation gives CASSLVRNSPLHF.

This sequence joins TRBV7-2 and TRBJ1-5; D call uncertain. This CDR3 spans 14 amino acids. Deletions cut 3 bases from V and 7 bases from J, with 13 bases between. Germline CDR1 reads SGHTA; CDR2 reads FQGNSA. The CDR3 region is CASSFGPYGQPQHF. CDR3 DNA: TGTGCCAGCAGCTTCGGTCCCTACGGGCAGCCCCAGCATTTT.

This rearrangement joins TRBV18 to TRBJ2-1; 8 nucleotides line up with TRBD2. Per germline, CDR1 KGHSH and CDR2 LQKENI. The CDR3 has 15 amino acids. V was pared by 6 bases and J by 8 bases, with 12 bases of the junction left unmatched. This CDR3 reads CASSPTSVGDHEQFF. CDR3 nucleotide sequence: TGTGCCAGCTCCCCGACTAGCGTTGGGGACCATGAGCAGTTCTTC. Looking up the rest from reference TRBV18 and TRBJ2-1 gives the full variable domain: NAGVMQNPRHLVRRRGQEARLRCSPMKGHSHVYWYRQLPEEGLKFMVYLQKENIIDESGMPKERFSAEFPKEGPSILRIQQVVRGDSAAYFCASSPTSVGDHEQFFGPGTRLTVL.

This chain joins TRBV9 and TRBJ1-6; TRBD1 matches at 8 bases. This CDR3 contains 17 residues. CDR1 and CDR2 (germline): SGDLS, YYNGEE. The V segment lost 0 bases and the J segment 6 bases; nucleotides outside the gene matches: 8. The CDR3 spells CASSVEAAGGSNSPLHF. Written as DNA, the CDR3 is TGTGCCAGCAGCGTAGAGGCCGCAGGGGGCAGTAATTCACCCCTCCACTTT. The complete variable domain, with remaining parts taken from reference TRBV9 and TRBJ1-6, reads DSGVTQTPKHLITATGQRVTLRCSPRSGDLSVYWYQQSLDQGLQFLIQYYNGEERAKGNILERFSAQQFPDLHSELNLSSLELGDSALYFCASSVEAAGGSNSPLHFGNGTRLTVT.

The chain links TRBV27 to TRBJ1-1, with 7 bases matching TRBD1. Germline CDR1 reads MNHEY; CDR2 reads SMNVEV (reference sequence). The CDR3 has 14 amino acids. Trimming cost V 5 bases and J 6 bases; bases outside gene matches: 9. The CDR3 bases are TGTGCCAGCAGTCTGACAGGGTGGGGACCTGAAGCTTTCTTT. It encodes CASSLTGWGPEAFF.

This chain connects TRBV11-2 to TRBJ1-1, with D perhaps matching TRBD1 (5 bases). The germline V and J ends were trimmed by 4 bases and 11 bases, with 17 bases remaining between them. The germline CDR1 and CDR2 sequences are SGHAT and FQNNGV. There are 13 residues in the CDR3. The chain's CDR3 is CASSSQGAGRAFF. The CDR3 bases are TGTGCCAGCAGCTCTCAAGGGGCAGGGAGGGCTTTCTTT.

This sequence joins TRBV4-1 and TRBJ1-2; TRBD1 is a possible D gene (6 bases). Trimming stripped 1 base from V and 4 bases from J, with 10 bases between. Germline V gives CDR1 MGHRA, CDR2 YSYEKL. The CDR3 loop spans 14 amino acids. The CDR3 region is CASSQGGGFYGYTF. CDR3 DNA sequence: TGCGCCAGCAGCCAAGGAGGGGGATTCTATGGCTACACCTTC.

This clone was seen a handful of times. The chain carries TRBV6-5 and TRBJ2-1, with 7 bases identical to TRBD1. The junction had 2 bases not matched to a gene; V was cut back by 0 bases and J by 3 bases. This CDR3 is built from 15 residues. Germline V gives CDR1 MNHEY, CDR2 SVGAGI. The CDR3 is CASSYSGQRYNEQFF. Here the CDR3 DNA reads TGTGCCAGCAGTTACTCGGGACAGCGCTACAATGAGCAGTTCTTC.

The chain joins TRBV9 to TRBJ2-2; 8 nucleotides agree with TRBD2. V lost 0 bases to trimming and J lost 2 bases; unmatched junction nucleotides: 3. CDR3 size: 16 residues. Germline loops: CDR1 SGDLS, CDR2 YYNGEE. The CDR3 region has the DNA TGTGCCAGCAGCGTAGTACTAGCGGAAAACACCGGGGAGCTGTTTTTT. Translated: CASSVVLAENTGELFF.

The CDR3 DNA reads TGTGCCATCAGTGAGTCAGGGGTTGGTGGCACTGAAGCTTTCTTT. This codes for CAISESGVGGTEAFF. This chain links TRBV10-3 with TRBJ1-1; the D gene is possibly TRBD1 (5 bases). CDR1 is ENHRY and CDR2 is SYGVKD in the germline V gene. The CDR3 is made up of 15 amino acids. Trimming left V 0 bases short and J 4 bases short, with 12 bases between.

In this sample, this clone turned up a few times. The CDR3 nucleotides are TGTGCCAGCAGGGCCTGGGGGCTAGCTGAAAAACTGTTTTTT. Translated, it gives CASRAWGLAEKLFF. This chain connects TRBV21-1 to TRBJ1-4; whether TRBD1, the table's D call, matches the DNA was not checked. TRBV21-1 is designated a pseudogene. The CDR3 runs to 14 residues.

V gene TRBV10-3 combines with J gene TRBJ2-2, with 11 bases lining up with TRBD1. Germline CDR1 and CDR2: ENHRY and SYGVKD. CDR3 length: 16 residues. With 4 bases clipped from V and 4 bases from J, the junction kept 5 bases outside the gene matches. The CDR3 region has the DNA TGTGCCATCAGTGGGGGGACAGGGGGAGTCACCGGGGAGCTGTTTTTT. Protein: CAISGGTGGVTGELFF.

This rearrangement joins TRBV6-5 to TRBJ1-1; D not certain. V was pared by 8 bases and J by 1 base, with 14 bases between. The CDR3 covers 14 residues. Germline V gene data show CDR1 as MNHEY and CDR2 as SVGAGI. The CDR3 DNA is TGTGCCAGCTACCAAGAGGGCAAGAACACTGAAGCTTTCTTT. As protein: CASYQEGKNTEAFF.

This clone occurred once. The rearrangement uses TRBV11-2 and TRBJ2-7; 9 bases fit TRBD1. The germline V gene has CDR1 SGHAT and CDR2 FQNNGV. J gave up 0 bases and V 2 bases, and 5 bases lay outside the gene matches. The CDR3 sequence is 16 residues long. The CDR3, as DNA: TGTGCCAGCAGCTTACTCGGACAGGGGCCCTCCTACGAGCAGTACTTC. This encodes CASSLLGQGPSYEQYF.

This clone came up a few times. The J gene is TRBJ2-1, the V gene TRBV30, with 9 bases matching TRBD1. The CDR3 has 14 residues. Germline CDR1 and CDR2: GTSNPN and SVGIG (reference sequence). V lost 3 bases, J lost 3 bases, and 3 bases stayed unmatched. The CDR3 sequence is CAWSRDRVYNEQFF. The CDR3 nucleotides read TGTGCCTGGAGCCGGGACAGGGTCTACAATGAGCAGTTCTTC. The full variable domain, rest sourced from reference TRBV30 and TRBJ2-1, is SQTIHQWPATLVQPVGSPLSLECTVEGTSNPNLYWYRQAAGRGLQLLFYSVGIGQISSEVPQNLSASRPQDRQFILSSKKLLLSDSGFYLCAWSRDRVYNEQFFGPGTRLTVL.

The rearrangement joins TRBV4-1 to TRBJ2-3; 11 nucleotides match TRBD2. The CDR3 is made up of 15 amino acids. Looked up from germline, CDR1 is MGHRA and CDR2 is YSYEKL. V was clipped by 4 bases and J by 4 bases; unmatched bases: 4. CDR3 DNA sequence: TGCGCCAGCAGCCCACTAGCGGGAGACTCAGATACGCAGTATTTT. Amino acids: CASSPLAGDSDTQYF.